One TCR beta chain is described in this entry. What it recognizes is unknown. The sample originates from a study of T cell repertoires in cytomegalovirus infection. TCRdb called the reads again in MiXCR, with one record for every CDR3 protein. The profile shows approximately 270,000 distinct CDR3 sequences, around 20% of them singletons. CDR1 and CDR2 from the germline V gene are LNHDA and SQIVND (reference sequence). The V and J ends lost 7 bases and 3 bases, in that order; junction bases with no gene match: 5. The CDR3 runs 14 residues. The sequence was collected from a human donor in good health (CMV status not recorded). Some clones in this sample may be carry-over from other donors' samples. The chain recombines TRBV19 with TRBJ2-2, with 7 bases fitting TRBD1. The sequenced sample was cultured PBMCs, obtained from culture after CMV antigen stimulation. The CDR3 DNA follows: TGTGCCAGTACTGGGACAGTCGACACCGGGGAGCTGTTTTTT. Translated: CASTGTVDTGELFF.